This T cell receptor beta chain comes out of a study of T-cell memory formation after mild COVID-19 (dated by TCRdb to about 2021). About the investigation overall: TCR sequence clusters from the two donors were largely donor specific. In a couple of donors, T-cell clones that expanded and contracted after mild COVID-19 were tracked by sequencing TCRalpha and TCRbeta repertoires over time. Two young, previously healthy adult volunteers made up the cohort, one male and one female. Broader findings and caveats from the paper: The study included only a couple of mild cases, and larger cohorts that include severe cases with pre-infection samples were judged to be necessary. The detection of some responding clones in pre-infection memory suggests that pre-existing cross-reactive memory T cells joined the SARS-CoV-2 response. SARS-CoV-2 specificity of the second-wave clones peaking on day 37 was not confirmed. From day 15 to 85, contracting clones showed balanced CD4/CD8 phenotypes, whereas a second wave of clones that expanded from day 15 to 37 leaned towards CD4+. Contracting CD4+ clones turned up mainly in the CM and EM memory subsets, whereas EMRA was where CD8+ clones were enriched.

Sequencing was carried out with an Illumina NovaSeq 6000. TCRalpha and TCRbeta cDNA libraries were built by 5'RACE with constant-segment primers, adding sample barcodes and unique molecular identifiers. RNA was extracted from every sample with Trizol reagent. Library amplification was performed in two PCR steps, and a second sample barcode and Illumina TruSeq adapters were introduced in the second step. Sequencing of the libraries was done on an Illumina NovaSeq, producing 2 x 150 bp paired-end reads. The authors' pipeline ran thus. With migec v1.2.7, reads were demultiplexed and then collapsed into UMI-guided consensus sequences. Using mixcr v2.1.11, UMI consensuses were aligned to TRA and TRB V and J templates and then assembled into clonotypes. A clonotype was counted as expanded or contracted only if both edgeR and NoisET called the change significant, with noise models trained on biological replicates. For edgeR calls, the cutoffs were a false discovery rate-adjusted p below 0.01 and a log2 fold-change threshold of 1. PCA with hierarchical clustering of max-normalized trajectories of the 1000 most abundant clonotypes was used as exploratory dynamics analysis. Separately sequenced CD4+ and CD8+ repertoires were used to assign a CD4 or CD8 phenotype to each responding clone. Clones were called with MiXCR by TCRdb after fastp trimmed the public reads at Q25, and only in-frame beta chains were retained. Every CDR3 protein is listed once, alongside the most common genes and DNA of its rows. TCRdb, rather than the study authors, made the V and J calls. The sample contains about 100,000 distinct CDR3 sequences, 11% of them found a single time. The biggest ten clones account for 40% of the sample.

Counted from cysteine to valine, this CDR3 has 15 amino acids. Only CDR3 DNA is held: 45 bases, read in frame from base 1. CDR1 and CDR2, per the germline V gene, are SGHRS and YFSETQ. V is cut by 1 base and J by 0 bases, and the space between the germline ends is 11 bases. This clonotype was seen a few times. Its antigen specificity is not known. Base qualities were left out, and no much larger clone turns up one base away. PBMCs were isolated by Ficoll-Paque density gradient centrifugation. The chain joins TRBV5-1 to TRBJ2-7; no D gene can be assigned with confidence. Sequencing input: PBMCs or a T cell subset sorted from them (not recorded which). This clonotype was obtained from a man younger than 30 who had mild COVID-19 (a few samples of this study predate the infection). The sample titles of this study are shuffled in the database, so cell type and time point are left out; the donor was told from shared clones. The sequence in DNA is TGCGCCAGCAGCTTGAACTCAATGGGCTCCTACGAGCAGTACGTC. Its amino acids are CASSLNSMGSYEQYV.